This is a list of T cell receptor beta chains from one sample in a study of cytomegalovirus exposure and HLA in healthy donors. This table comes from immunoSEQ multiplex PCR, and its TCRdb copy is limited to in-frame clones, with some not included. The sample holds around 150,000 clones; 65% to 85% are singletons and the top ten take about 2.7%. The sequenced sample was PBMCs. The receptor set was obtained from a woman aged 50 to 65 in good health and CMV-seropositive. The CDR3 runs from the conserved cysteine through the conserved F or W. The D gene is left open where the match is weak. Only part of the rows carry a size: once, few, many, or a class if the clone is expanded.

V: TRBV5-6; J: TRBJ2-1; D: TRBD2; size: .; DNA: TGTGCCAGCAGCTTAAGACTAGCTTACAATGAGCAGTTCTTC; CDR3: CASSLRLAYNEQFF
V: TRBV27; J: TRBJ2-5; D: TRBD1; size: few; DNA: TGTGCCAGCAGTTCACCTGGACAGGGTGATAGGGAGCAGTACTTC; CDR3: CASSSPGQGDREQYF
V: TRBV9; J: TRBJ2-7; D: TRBD1; size: .; DNA: TGTGCCAGCAGCGTAACCGGGACAGGGGGCACCTACGAGCAGTACTTC; CDR3: CASSVTGTGGTYEQYF
V: TRBV14; J: TRBJ1-2; D: .; size: .; DNA: TGTGCCAGCAGCCAACAGAACTATGGCTACACCTTC; CDR3: CASSQQNYGYTF
V: TRBV13; J: TRBJ1-1; D: TRBD1; size: .; DNA: TGTGCCAGCAGCCAAGGGGGCAGGGACACTGAAGCTTTCTTT; CDR3: CASSQGGRDTEAFF
V: TRBV6-5; J: TRBJ2-7; D: TRBD2; size: few; DNA: TGTGCCAGCAGTTGGGGGGGGAACTACGAGCAGTACTTC; CDR3: CASSWGGNYEQYF
V: TRBV5-1; J: TRBJ2-3; D: .; size: .; DNA: TGCGCCAGCAGCTTGTCAGAAGATACGCAGTATTTT; CDR3: CASSLSEDTQYF
V: TRBV6-5; J: TRBJ1-5; D: TRBD1; size: .; DNA: TGTGCCAGCAGAACGGACAGGTATAGCAATCAGCCCCAGCATTTT; CDR3: CASRTDRYSNQPQHF
V: TRBV18; J: TRBJ1-2; D: TRBD1; size: .; DNA: TGTGCCAGCTCACCACAGGGGACAGGCTATGGCTACACCTTC; CDR3: CASSPQGTGYGYTF
V: TRBV9; J: TRBJ2-2; D: .; size: few; DNA: TGTGCCAGCAGCGTAGCCCTCCCCGGGGAGCTGTTTTTT; CDR3: CASSVALPGELFF
V: TRBV4-2; J: TRBJ1-1; D: .; size: few; DNA: TGTGCCAGCAATCAGGGGAACACTGAAGCTTTCTTT; CDR3: CASNQGNTEAFF
V: TRBV5-1; J: TRBJ2-2; D: .; size: few; DNA: TGCGCCAGCAGCTCCCTTGGCACGAACACCGGGGAGCTGTTTTTT; CDR3: CASSSLGTNTGELFF
V: TRBV14; J: TRBJ1-1; D: TRBD1; size: .; DNA: TGTGCCAGCAGCCTACAGGGGATTACTGAAGCTTTCTTT; CDR3: CASSLQGITEAFF
V: TRBV19; J: TRBJ1-2; D: .; size: .; DNA: TGTGCCAGCCTCGGGGGAGGGTCGGGCTACACCTTC; CDR3: CASLGGGSGYTF
V: TRBV18; J: TRBJ1-4; D: TRBD1; size: few; DNA: TGTGCCAGCTCACCACTGACAGGGAGGAGTGAAAAACTGTTTTTT; CDR3: CASSPLTGRSEKLFF
V: TRBV7-9; J: TRBJ2-3; D: TRBD1; size: .; DNA: TGTGCCAGCAGCTTAGTACAGGGGTCAGATACGCAGTATTTT; CDR3: CASSLVQGSDTQYF
V: TRBV5-1; J: TRBJ1-1; D: .; size: .; DNA: TGCGCCAGCAGCTTGGCTTTGGGCAGTATTTCGGGAACCACTGAAGCTTTCTTT; CDR3: CASSLALGSISGTTEAFF
V: TRBV29-1; J: TRBJ1-5; D: .; size: .; DNA: TGCAGCGTTGGCGGGAATAGCAATCAGCCCCAGCATTTT; CDR3: CSVGGNSNQPQHF
V: TRBV11-3; J: TRBJ2-1; D: .; size: few; DNA: TGTGCCAGCAGCTTAGGAGGGGGCTCCTACAATGAGCAGTTCTTC; CDR3: CASSLGGGSYNEQFF
V: TRBV6-6; J: TRBJ2-4; D: .; size: .; DNA: TGTGCCAGCAGTTTCGACAGATTGCTGTTTCAGTACTTC; CDR3: CASSFDRLLFQYF
V: TRBV7-6; J: TRBJ1-1; D: .; size: .; DNA: TGTGCCAGCAGCTTAGGGGAGGCGAACACTGAAGCTTTCTTT; CDR3: CASSLGEANTEAFF
V: TRBV30; J: TRBJ2-3; D: .; size: .; DNA: TGTGCCTGGAGTGTACTACAGGAGCAATATTTT; CDR3: CAWSVLQEQYF
V: TRBV4-1; J: TRBJ2-5; D: TRBD2; size: .; DNA: TGCGCCAGCAGCCCGCTAATCACTAGCGGGACAGAGACCCAGTACTTC; CDR3: CASSPLITSGTETQYF
V: TRBV7-8; J: TRBJ1-1; D: TRBD1; size: .; DNA: TGTGCCAGCAGGGGACAGGGTGGAGGCACTGAAGCTTTCTTT; CDR3: CASRGQGGGTEAFF
V: TRBV2; J: TRBJ1-3; D: .; size: .; DNA: TGTGCCAGCAGTGCGGAGTCTGAACTAGTGGGTAGAAACACCATATATTTT; CDR3: CASSAESELVGRNTIYF
V: TRBV7-3; J: TRBJ2-3; D: .; size: .; DNA: TGTGCCAGCAGTCCTCCCGAGGCAGATACGCAGTATTTT; CDR3: CASSPPEADTQYF
V: TRBV29-1; J: TRBJ2-5; D: .; size: .; DNA: TGCAGCGTGACGGGGGGCGAGGAGACCCAGTACTTC; CDR3: CSVTGGEETQYF
V: TRBV6-5; J: TRBJ2-5; D: .; size: .; DNA: TGTGCCAGCAGTTACTCCGACAGGCCAATTGGGACCCAGTACTTC; CDR3: CASSYSDRPIGTQYF
V: TRBV29-1; J: TRBJ2-3; D: .; size: .; DNA: TGCAGCGTTGATACAGGGAGCACAGATACGCAGTATTTT; CDR3: CSVDTGSTDTQYF
V: TRBV5-1; J: TRBJ1-1; D: TRBD1; size: .; DNA: TGCGCCAGCAGCTCTGGACAGGGGGATAACACTGAAGCTTTCTTT; CDR3: CASSSGQGDNTEAFF
V: TRBV5-5; J: TRBJ2-1; D: TRBD2; size: once; DNA: TGTGCCAGCAGCTTGGGTCTAGCGGGGGGGCTGGGCTACAATGAGCAGTTCTTC; CDR3: CASSLGLAGGLGYNEQFF
V: TRBV11-3; J: TRBJ2-1; D: TRBD2; size: few; DNA: TGTGCCAGCAGCAGCGGGGGGATAGGCGACAATGAGCAGTTCTTC; CDR3: CASSSGGIGDNEQFF
V: TRBV30; J: TRBJ1-6; D: .; size: .; DNA: TGTGCCTGGAGTAAGTTGAGGCCGGATTCACCCCTCCACTTT; CDR3: CAWSKLRPDSPLHF
V: TRBV2; J: TRBJ1-4; D: TRBD1; size: few; DNA: TGTGCCAGCAGAGCGACAGGGATGATTGAAAAACTGTTTTTT; CDR3: CASRATGMIEKLFF
V: TRBV6-1; J: TRBJ1-4; D: TRBD1; size: once; DNA: TGTGCCAGCAGACTCACAGGGGATAGGGAAAAACTGTTTTTT; CDR3: CASRLTGDREKLFF
V: TRBV15; J: TRBJ2-5; D: .; size: .; DNA: TGTGCCACCAGCAGATTAAAAGAGACCCAGTACTTC; CDR3: CATSRLKETQYF
V: TRBV6-5; J: TRBJ1-6; D: .; size: .; DNA: TGTGCCAGCAGTTACTCGCCGGGATCACCCCTCCACTTT; CDR3: CASSYSPGSPLHF
V: TRBV6-1; J: TRBJ2-5; D: .; size: .; DNA: TGTGCCAGCAGTGTTGGGCCGGACTCGGAGACCCAGTACTTC; CDR3: CASSVGPDSETQYF
V: TRBV6-1; J: TRBJ2-7; D: .; size: .; DNA: TGTGCCAGCAGTGTTCCGGAAAGGAACAGGGCCAGATACGAGCAGTACTTC; CDR3: CASSVPERNRARYEQYF
V: TRBV5-3; J: TRBJ1-6; D: TRBD1; size: .; DNA: TGTGCCAGAAGCGAGGGCGGGGACAGAAATTCACCCCTCCACTTT; CDR3: CARSEGGDRNSPLHF
V: TRBV9; J: TRBJ1-3; D: .; size: .; DNA: TGTGCCAGCAGCTATTCAGGGTTTGGAAACACCATATATTTT; CDR3: CASSYSGFGNTIYF
V: TRBV4-1; J: TRBJ2-5; D: TRBD2; size: few; DNA: TGCGCCAGCAGCCAGGACGCGGGGGAGCAAGAGACCCAGTACTTC; CDR3: CASSQDAGEQETQYF
V: TRBV18; J: TRBJ1-1; D: TRBD1; size: .; DNA: TGTGCCAGCTCACAGGGGGCGAACACTGAAGCTTTCTTT; CDR3: CASSQGANTEAFF
V: TRBV7-8; J: TRBJ2-1; D: .; size: .; DNA: TGTGCCAGCAGCTTAGTGGGCGGGGCCCGCAATGAGCAGTTCTTC; CDR3: CASSLVGGARNEQFF
V: TRBV15; J: TRBJ2-2; D: TRBD2; size: few; DNA: TGTGCCACCAGCCCCACGGGGGGGATTACCGGGGAGCTGTTTTTT; CDR3: CATSPTGGITGELFF
V: TRBV18; J: TRBJ2-3; D: TRBD1; size: once; DNA: TGTGCCAGCTCACGGGGACAGGGCCGCACAGATACGCAGTATTTT; CDR3: CASSRGQGRTDTQYF
V: TRBV19; J: TRBJ1-5; D: .; size: .; DNA: TGTGCCAGTAGTATCACTGTGGGCAATCAGCCCCAGCATTTT; CDR3: CASSITVGNQPQHF
V: TRBV6-5; J: TRBJ2-1; D: .; size: once; DNA: TGTGCCAGCAGTGGCAGGGGCGGGAGAGACAATGAGCAGTTCTTC; CDR3: CASSGRGGRDNEQFF
V: TRBV4-1; J: TRBJ2-5; D: .; size: .; DNA: TGCGCCAGCAGCCAAGATCCTGGAGGGGGCGATAAGACCCAGTACTTC; CDR3: CASSQDPGGGDKTQYF
V: TRBV19; J: TRBJ2-3; D: TRBD2; size: few; DNA: TGTGCCAGTAGTATCGGCGGGGGAGCCAGCACAGATACGCAGTATTTT; CDR3: CASSIGGGASTDTQYF
V: TRBV27; J: TRBJ1-5; D: TRBD1; size: .; DNA: TGTGCCAGCAGTCCGAGGGACAGGGAAAGGGATCAGCCCCAGCATTTT; CDR3: CASSPRDRERDQPQHF
V: TRBV2; J: TRBJ2-1; D: TRBD1; size: .; DNA: TGTGCCAGCAGTGTGGGACAGTCTGGGAATGAGCAGTTCTTC; CDR3: CASSVGQSGNEQFF
V: TRBV27; J: TRBJ1-3; D: .; size: .; DNA: TGTGCCAGCAGTCCGCTCAGGGGAGGGAGGGGAAACACCATATATTTT; CDR3: CASSPLRGGRGNTIYF
V: TRBV5-5; J: TRBJ1-2; D: .; size: .; DNA: TGTGCCAGCAGCTTTCGTCTAGGGAGTAACTATGGCTACACCTTC; CDR3: CASSFRLGSNYGYTF
V: TRBV18; J: TRBJ2-7; D: TRBD1; size: .; DNA: TGTGCCAGCTCACCGGGACAGGGCAGCTACGAGCAGTACTTC; CDR3: CASSPGQGSYEQYF
V: TRBV15; J: TRBJ1-5; D: .; size: .; DNA: TGTGCCACCAGCAGAGGGGGGAGGTATCAGCCCCAGCATTTT; CDR3: CATSRGGRYQPQHF